Here is one TCR beta chain with its context. What it recognizes is unknown. Using immunoSEQ multiplex PCR, the repertoire was profiled, and TCRdb retains in-frame clones only, with some absent. The data contain some 90,000 clones, around 90% of them seen just once; the ten biggest clones take up approximately 0.3%. The data were taken from a study of graft-versus-host responses after intestinal transplantation. Study details: Recipients had multivisceral, liver-intestinal, or isolated intestinal transplants. Uniformly, recipients were administered anti-thymocyte globulin induction with subsequent tacrolimus and steroids for around three years.

General study findings and limits: Declines in HvG clones occurring early post-transplant were associated with peak circulating GvH clone levels.

The CDR3 sequence is 16 residues long. Germline V gene lookup returns CDR1 LNHDA and CDR2 SQIVND (reference sequence). Trimming took 5 bases from V and 2 from J; bases not matched to a gene: 9. The V and J genes are TRBV19 and TRBJ2-3; TRBD1 matches 8 bases. The origin of this receptor is a human donor who received an intestinal transplant. The sequenced sample was unstimulated CD4+ T cells sorted from spleen or lymph node cells, obtained before intestinal transplant. The CDR3: CASSPRDRPSTDTQYF. Written as DNA, the CDR3 is TGTGCCAGTAGTCCTCGGGACAGGCCCTCCACAGATACGCAGTATTTT.